A single T cell receptor (beta chain) is shown here with its context. This specimen belongs to a study of blood T cell repertoires in COVID-19. Study in general: Researchers got acute and convalescent COVID-19 samples from the United States, Italy and Spain. In each case, the material was cDNA or gDNA derived from T cells, B-cell-depleted T cells, or PBMCs.

In the source study's methods: Nucleated cell number was recorded as an estimate derived from reference gene primer amplification. The protocol was immunoSEQ multiplex PCR, while the TCRdb copy is restricted to in-frame clones and leaves out a portion. The DNA gave D and trimming, while V, J and clone size come from that table. The data contain approximately 120,000 clones, roughly 90% of them seen just once; the ten biggest clones take up about 2%. This CDR3 spans 16 amino acids. Germline CDR1 reads SGDLS; CDR2 reads YYNGEE. V lost 2 bases, J lost 0 bases, and 14 bases lay in between. This receptor was taken from a man in his fifties with COVID-19, enrolled during active disease. This chain links TRBV9 with TRBJ2-5; tentatively, D is TRBD1 (6 bases). The sample was peripheral blood. Here the CDR3 reads CASSVTHGDNQETQYF. The CDR3 nucleotides are TGTGCCAGCAGCGTCACCCATGGGGACAACCAAGAGACCCAGTACTTC.